What follows are 28 T cell receptor beta chains derived from one specimen sequenced in a study of cytotoxic CD8 clonotypes in ibrutinib-treated CLL (dated by TCRdb to the early 2020s). Library creation used the immunoSEQ multiplex PCR assay. As stored in TCRdb, this immuneACCESS dataset retains in-frame rearrangements with V and J assigned. A fraction of the clones does not appear; measured against another copy, unresolved V genes explain less than half of the discrepancy, and the remainder lacks a known reason. This sample gives about 76,000 clones in total; more than 70% of them show up just once. 5.4% of the sample rests with the top ten. Sequencing was performed on PBMCs, taken before ibrutinib treatment. Receptors were obtained from a human donor with chronic lymphocytic leukemia.

This chain uses TRBV6-1 with TRBJ2-5; no firm D call. The CDR3 spans 13 residues. V lost 7 bases and J 4 bases, leaving 13 bases between the germline ends. Germline values: CDR1 MNHNS, CDR2 SASEGT. The CDR3, as DNA: TGTGCCAGCACCCCCATAGAGCGAGAGACCCAGTACTTC. Residues: CASTPIERETQYF.

Sample share makes this clone medium-sized. The chain couples TRBV5-4 to TRBJ2-7; 9 nucleotides align to TRBD1. Per germline, CDR1 SGHNT and CDR2 YYREEE (reference sequence). The CDR3 covers 13 residues. J was trimmed by 12 bases and V by 4 bases; bases with no gene match: 11. The CDR3 region is CASSLSGQGFAYF. The CDR3 DNA sequence: TGTGCCAGCAGCCTTTCGGGACAGGGTTTCGCGTACTTC.

The rearrangement joins TRBV7-2 to TRBJ2-3, with D possibly being TRBD2 (5 bases). V gave up 7 bases and J gave up 0 bases, with 11 bases separating them. Germline loops: CDR1 SGHTA, CDR2 FQGNSA. The CDR3 contains 14 residues. The CDR3 coding sequence is TGTGCCAGCACAGCGGACCATAGCACAGATACGCAGTATTTT. It specifies CASTADHSTDTQYF.

The gene calls are TRBV29-1 and TRBJ1-1; 7 bases are shared with TRBD1. With 6 bases clipped from V and 3 bases from J, the junction kept 13 bases outside the gene matches. This CDR3 region has 15 residues. Per the germline V gene, CDR1 is SQVTM and CDR2 is ANQGSEA. The CDR3 loop is CSVATGLRVDTEAFF. The CDR3 region has the DNA TGCAGCGTCGCGACAGGGCTAAGGGTGGACACTGAAGCTTTCTTT.

V is TRBV29-1 and J is TRBJ2-7, with D possibly being TRBD1 (6 bases). Between the trimmed V and J ends, which lost 1 base and 0 bases, there was a span of 13 bases. The CDR3 runs 15 residues. Germline lookup yields CDR1 SQVTM and CDR2 ANQGSEA. The CDR3 here is CSVEAPTGLSYEQYF. Written as DNA, the CDR3 is TGCAGCGTTGAAGCCCCGACAGGTCTCTCCTACGAGCAGTACTTC.

The chain couples TRBV19 to TRBJ2-5; D is possibly TRBD2 (5 bases). The germline CDR1 and CDR2 sequences are LNHDA and SQIVND (reference sequence). The CDR3 runs 15 residues. Trimming stripped 5 bases from V and 2 bases from J, with 15 bases between. The CDR3 coding sequence is TGTGCCAGTAGTGACCCTAGCATGGGGCAAGAGACCCAGTACTTC. This gives the protein CASSDPSMGQETQYF.

The gene calls are TRBV19 and TRBJ2-7; weak D call: TRBD1 (5 bases). Germline V CDR1 and CDR2: LNHDA, SQIVND (reference sequence). V shed 4 bases and J shed 7 bases, with 20 bases lying between them. The CDR3 loop spans 15 amino acids. CDR3 nucleotide sequence: TGTGCCAGTAGTACAGAGCAGGGCGGCTCGAGTGAGCAGTACTTC. Amino acid sequence: CASSTEQGGSSEQYF.

The J gene is TRBJ2-1, the V gene TRBV29-1; 9 nucleotides agree with TRBD2. Germline loops: CDR1 SQVTM, CDR2 ANQGSEA. Trimming cost V 4 bases and J 7 bases; bases outside gene matches: 8. There are 14 residues in the CDR3. The CDR3 sequence is CSVALAGLGNEQFF. CDR3 sequence (DNA): TGCAGCGTTGCCCTAGCGGGATTAGGAAATGAGCAGTTCTTC.

The rearrangement joins TRBV9 to TRBJ1-4; 9 bases map to TRBD1. Unmatched junction bases numbered 1, after V lost 0 bases and J lost 7 bases. This CDR3 contains 14 residues. Germline-derived CDR1 and CDR2 are SGDLS and YYNGEE. CDR3 bases: TGTGCCAGCAGCGTAGGGGACAGGGTTGAAAAACTGTTTTTT. Translation gives CASSVGDRVEKLFF.

The chain recombines TRBV29-1 with TRBJ1-2; D might be TRBD1 (6 bases). The germline V gene has CDR1 SQVTM and CDR2 ANQGSEA. V was clipped by 5 bases and J by 3 bases, with 10 bases between them. The CDR3 is made up of 12 amino acids. CDR3 residues: CSVLGQHYGYTF. CDR3 nucleotide sequence: TGCAGCGTTCTTGGACAGCACTATGGCTACACCTTC.

As for this clone: One end of the junction is discordant with germline, which a read error may explain. The chain links TRBV27 to TRBJ2-7, with D unresolved. CDR1 and CDR2 from the germline V gene are MNHEY and SMNVEV (reference sequence). The CDR3 runs to 8 residues. The CDR3 DNA reads as TGTGCCAGCAGACCTGTTGACTTC. Its protein product is CASRPVDF.

The V gene is TRBV11-2, the J gene TRBJ2-7; D uncertain. Germline V gene data show CDR1 as SGHAT and CDR2 as FQNNGV. The CDR3 consists of 14 residues. With 4 bases removed from V and 3 bases from J, the gap between germline ends came to 13 bases. DNA for the CDR3: TGTGCCAGCAGCTCAAACGACATTTACTACGAGCAGTACTTC. It translates to CASSSNDIYYEQYF.

The gene calls are TRBV28 and TRBJ1-2, with D possibly being TRBD1 (5 bases). Germline V lookup: CDR1 MDHEN, CDR2 SYDVKM. The germline V and J ends were trimmed by 6 bases and 8 bases, with 13 bases remaining between them. The CDR3 sequence is 12 residues long. CDR3 sequence (DNA): TGTGCCAGCAGGGGGGACCGGGCGGGCTACACCTTC. It yields the protein CASRGDRAGYTF.

V and J are TRBV10-1 and TRBJ1-5; D is perhaps TRBD1 (6 bases). This CDR3 is 14 amino acids long. V was cut by 9 bases and J by 0 bases, with 12 bases left in between. The germline gives CDR1 WNHNN, CDR2 SYGVQD (reference sequence). The CDR3 nucleotides are TGCGCCAGTAAGGGGGATTATAGCAATCAGCCCCAGCATTTT. Its translation is CASKGDYSNQPQHF.

The chain couples TRBV28 to TRBJ2-5, with 7 nucleotides matching TRBD2. Germline trimming cut 7 bases from V and 4 bases from J; bases unmatched to any gene: 9. The CDR3 runs 14 residues. Germline CDR1 is MDHEN and CDR2 is SYDVKM. CDR3 bases: TGTGCCAGCACCGGGACTACCCGAATAGAGACCCAGTACTTC. It translates to CASTGTTRIETQYF. The whole variable domain, remainder taken from reference TRBV28 and TRBJ2-5, is DVKVTQSSRYLVKRTGEKVFLECVQDMDHENMFWYRQDPGLGLRLIYFSYDVKMKEKGDIPEGYSVSREKKERFSLILESASTNQTSMYLCASTGTTRIETQYFGPGTRLLVL.

This clone was counted a single time. The rearrangement uses TRBV18 and TRBJ2-5, with 12 bases aligning to TRBD2. With 3 bases clipped from V and 3 bases from J, the junction kept 5 bases outside the gene matches. Per germline, CDR1 KGHSH and CDR2 LQKENI. This CDR3 is 16 amino acids long. The chain's CDR3 is CASSPKRLAGEETQYF. In nucleotides, the CDR3 is TGTGCCAGCTCACCTAAAAGACTAGCGGGAGAAGAGACCCAGTACTTC.

This chain links TRBV27 with TRBJ2-6, with 9 bases aligning to TRBD1. V gave up 1 base and J gave up 1 base; unmatched junction bases: 5. CDR1 is MNHEY and CDR2 is SMNVEV in the germline V gene (reference sequence). The CDR3 loop spans 18 amino acids. The CDR3 nucleotides read TGTGCCAGCAGTTTATTAGGGACAGGGTTTTCTGGGGCCAACGTCCTGACTTTC. Its translation is CASSLLGTGFSGANVLTF.

This chain uses TRBV5-1 with TRBJ2-7, with TRBD2 identical over 9 bases. Germline V gives CDR1 SGHRS, CDR2 YFSETQ. This CDR3 spans 17 amino acids. Unmatched junction bases numbered 13, after V lost 3 bases and J lost 3 bases. The CDR3 region has the DNA TGCGCCAGCAGCTCCCCCCTAGCGGGGCCTGTGGGCTACGAGCAGTACTTC. This translates into CASSSPLAGPVGYEQYF.

DNA for the CDR3: TGCAGCGTTGAAGACAGGGAGAACTATGGCTACACCTTC. This codes for CSVEDRENYGYTF. The chain combines TRBV29-1 with TRBJ1-2, with D possibly matching TRBD1 (5 bases). Germline V gene lookup returns CDR1 SQVTM and CDR2 ANQGSEA. The V end lost 0 bases, the J end lost 2 bases, and 7 bases lay between the germline ends. This CDR3 comprises 13 residues. Full variable domain (outside the CDR3, taken from reference TRBV29-1 and TRBJ1-2): SAVISQKPSRDICQRGTSLTIQCQVDSQVTMMFWYRQQPGQSLTLIATANQGSEATYESGFVIDKFPISRPNLTFSTLTVSNMSPEDSSIYLCSVEDRENYGYTFGSGTRLTVV.

This clone was recorded once. V gene TRBV11-2 combines with J gene TRBJ2-5; 7 nucleotides agree with TRBD2. With 5 bases clipped from V and 1 base from J, the junction kept 10 bases outside the gene matches. Germline CDR1 reads SGHAT; CDR2 reads FQNNGV. The CDR3 is 16 amino acids. The CDR3 DNA reads as TGTGCCAGCAGCCAGTTGAGCGGGGCAATCCAAGAGACCCAGTACTTC. This encodes CASSQLSGAIQETQYF.

The count of this clone is one. The chain combines TRBV6-1 with TRBJ1-2, with a weak D call TRBD1 (5 bases). Trimming took 2 bases from V and 2 from J, leaving 9 bases between them. Germline V lookup: CDR1 MNHNS, CDR2 SASEGT. This CDR3 has 14 residues. The CDR3 is CASSESGGNYGYTF. In DNA form, the CDR3 reads TGTGCCAGCAGTGAAAGTGGGGGGAACTATGGCTACACCTTC.

The chain combines TRBV4-3 with TRBJ2-2; 7 nucleotides line up with TRBD1. V dropped 4 bases and J dropped 0; count of bases not matched to a gene: 8. Germline V lookup: CDR1 LGHNA, CDR2 YSLEER. The CDR3 runs to 17 residues. CDR3 region: CASSRRGDSANTGELFF. CDR3 nucleotides: TGCGCCAGCAGCCGGAGAGGGGACAGTGCGAACACCGGGGAGCTGTTTTTT.

The V call is TRBV5-1, the J call TRBJ1-1, with 8 bases that match TRBD1. The J segment lost 8 bases and the V segment lost 5 bases, leaving 2 bases of the junction unmatched. The length of the CDR3 is 11 residues. Germline V lookup: CDR1 SGHRS, CDR2 YFSETQ. CDR3 protein: CASRRDREAFF. Here the CDR3 DNA reads TGCGCCAGCAGGCGGGACAGGGAAGCTTTCTTT.

V is TRBV30 and J is TRBJ2-1; D possibly corresponds to TRBD1 (6 bases). Germline lookup yields CDR1 GTSNPN and CDR2 SVGIG (reference sequence). The CDR3 loop spans 14 amino acids. With 3 bases removed from V and 5 bases from J, the gap between germline ends came to 14 bases. The CDR3 loop is CAWSLGAGDNEQFF. In DNA, the CDR3 is TGTGCCTGGAGCCTAGGGGCAGGGGACAATGAGCAGTTCTTC.

The gene calls are TRBV11-2 and TRBJ1-2, with a tentative D call TRBD1 (6 bases). CDR1 SGHAT and CDR2 FQNNGV come from the germline V gene. The V end was cut by 5 bases, the J end by 7 bases, with 8 bases between. The CDR3 spans 11 residues. The CDR3 protein is CASSPGVGYTF. The CDR3 nucleotides are TGTGCCAGCAGCCCAGGGGTTGGCTACACCTTC.

This clone is a singleton in its sample. This sequence joins TRBV9 and TRBJ1-4; D is perhaps TRBD1 (6 bases). V shed 4 bases and J shed 5 bases, with 12 bases lying between them. The CDR3 contains 14 residues. Germline loops: CDR1 SGDLS, CDR2 YYNGEE. The CDR3 bases are TGTGCCAGCAGCCCACGGACAGAGAATGAAAAACTGTTTTTT. This codes for CASSPRTENEKLFF.

The chain is built from TRBV30 and TRBJ2-5; D gene unclear. CDR1 and CDR2 from the germline V gene are GTSNPN and SVGIG (reference sequence). Trimming removed 4 bases at V and 0 bases at J, with 6 bases between. The CDR3 contains 12 residues. CDR3 bases: TGTGCCTGGACTTCCTACCAAGAGACCCAGTACTTC. Its protein product is CAWTSYQETQYF.

This clone was found a few times. This chain joins TRBV4-3 and TRBJ1-2; D not resolved. The germline V and J ends were trimmed by 2 bases and 1 base, with 17 bases remaining between them. This CDR3 is 17 amino acids long. Germline CDR1 and CDR2: LGHNA and YSLEER. The CDR3 region has the DNA TGCGCCAGCAGCCAAACGTATGTAGCGGAACTTAACTATGGCTACACCTTC. This gives the protein CASSQTYVAELNYGYTF.